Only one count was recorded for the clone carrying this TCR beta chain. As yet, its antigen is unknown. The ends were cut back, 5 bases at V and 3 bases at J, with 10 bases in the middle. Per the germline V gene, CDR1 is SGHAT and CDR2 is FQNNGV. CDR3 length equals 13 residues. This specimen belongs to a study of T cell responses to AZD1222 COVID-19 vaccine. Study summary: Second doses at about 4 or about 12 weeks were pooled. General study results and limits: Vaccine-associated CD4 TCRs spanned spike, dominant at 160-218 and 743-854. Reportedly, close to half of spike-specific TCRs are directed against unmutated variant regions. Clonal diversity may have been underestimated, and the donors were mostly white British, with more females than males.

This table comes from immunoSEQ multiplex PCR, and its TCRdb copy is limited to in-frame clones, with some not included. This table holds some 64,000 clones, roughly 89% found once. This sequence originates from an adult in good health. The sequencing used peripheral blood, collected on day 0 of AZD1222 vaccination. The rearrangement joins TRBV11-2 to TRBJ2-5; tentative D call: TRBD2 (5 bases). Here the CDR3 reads CASSPRAEETQYF. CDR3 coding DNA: TGTGCCAGCAGCCCTCGAGCGGAAGAGACCCAGTACTTC.